These 9 T cell receptor beta chains share one sample of origin, sequenced in a study of blood T cell repertoires in COVID-19. TCRdb's table, derived via immunoSEQ multiplex PCR, lists solely in-frame clones and lacks some. The table includes tens of thousands of clones, around 81% detected once. The material sequenced was peripheral blood. Source of these receptors: a man between 65 and 80 years old with acute or convalescent COVID-19.

J is TRBJ2-6 and V is TRBV9; D is uncertain. The CDR3 is made up of 14 amino acids. From germline, CDR1 is SGDLS and CDR2 YYNGEE. Trimming pared 3 bases from V and 0 bases from J, leaving 4 bases between. CDR3 coding DNA: TGTGCCAGCAGCGCGTACTCTGGGGCCAACGTCCTGACTTTC. Encoded protein: CASSAYSGANVLTF. The full variable domain, rest sourced from reference TRBV9 and TRBJ2-6, is DSGVTQTPKHLITATGQRVTLRCSPRSGDLSVYWYQQSLDQGLQFLIQYYNGEERAKGNILERFSAQQFPDLHSELNLSSLELGDSALYFCASSAYSGANVLTFGAGSRLTVL.

The V and J genes are TRBV5-1 and TRBJ1-4; 8 bases are shared with TRBD1. The CDR3 contains 13 residues. Germline CDR1 reads SGHRS; CDR2 reads YFSETQ. V trimming: 5 bases; J trimming: 8 bases; junction bases outside the gene matches: 5. CDR3 DNA: TGCGCCAGCAGTCACAGGGGGGAGGAAAAACTGTTTTTT. Encoded protein: CASSHRGEEKLFF.

The chain combines TRBV23-1 with TRBJ1-5; possibly TRBD1 for D (5 bases). TRBV23-1 is flagged as an ORF with uncertain function. Between the trimmed V and J ends, which lost 11 bases and 0 bases, there was a span of 11 bases. CDR3 length: 13 residues. The CDR3 coding sequence is TGCGCCCAACGGGGGGATAGCAATCAGCCCCAGCATTTT. This sequence encodes CAQRGDSNQPQHF.

The gene calls are TRBV11-2 and TRBJ2-1; D perhaps matches TRBD1 (5 bases). This CDR3 spans 13 amino acids. The germline V gene encodes CDR1 SGHAT and CDR2 FQNNGV. The V end lost 5 bases, the J end lost 6 bases, and 11 bases lay between the germline ends. The CDR3 sequence is CASSLTVLNEQFF. CDR3 DNA sequence: TGTGCCAGCAGCCTGACAGTCCTCAATGAGCAGTTCTTC.

The CDR3 DNA follows: TGTGCCAGCAGTTACGTTTACAGGGCCGCCTACAATGAGCAGTTCTTC. This translates into CASSYVYRAAYNEQFF. The V call is TRBV6-5, the J call TRBJ2-1; D perhaps matches TRBD1 (6 bases). This CDR3 is built from 16 residues. The V and J ends lost 2 bases and 2 bases respectively, with 13 bases between them. CDR1 is MNHEY and CDR2 is SVGAGI in the germline V gene.

The chain joins TRBV9 to TRBJ1-3, with D hard to call. This CDR3 is built from 15 residues. The germline CDR1 and CDR2 sequences are SGDLS and YYNGEE. V dropped 0 bases and J dropped 0 bases, with 7 bases sitting between them. CDR3 in amino acids: CASSVATYSGNTIYF. CDR3 in DNA: TGTGCCAGCAGCGTAGCTACGTACTCTGGAAACACCATATATTTT.

The V and J genes are TRBV28 and TRBJ1-6; D perhaps matches TRBD1 (5 bases). The CDR3 consists of 14 residues. The germline CDR1 and CDR2 sequences are MDHEN and SYDVKM. V shed 2 bases and J shed 11 bases, with 13 bases lying between them. Here the CDR3 reads CASSLGQGATPLHF. The CDR3 DNA follows: TGTGCCAGCAGTTTAGGTCAGGGTGCGACACCCCTCCACTTT.

The genes are TRBV7-8 and TRBJ2-2, with 9 bases lining up with TRBD2. Per the germline V gene, CDR1 is SGHVS and CDR2 is FQNEAQ. The CDR3 spans 17 residues. V shed 0 bases, J shed 1 base, and the junction held 3 bases outside the gene matches. DNA for the CDR3: TGTGCCAGCAGCTTAGCGTCAGCGGGGGGGAACACCGGGGAGCTGTTTTTT. It is translated as CASSLASAGGNTGELFF.

CDR3 loop: CASSQEGTASVGELFF. The CDR3, as DNA: TGCGCCAGCAGCCAAGAAGGGACAGCCAGTGTCGGGGAGCTGTTTTTT. V gene TRBV4-1 combines with J gene TRBJ2-2; TRBD1 aligns across 7 bases. The CDR3 is 16 residues long. Germline CDR1 MGHRA, CDR2 YSYEKL. With V trimmed by 0 bases and J by 7 bases, 8 bases remained unmatched.